This is a list of T cell receptor beta chains from one sample in a study of blood T cell repertoires in COVID-19. The data were produced by immunoSEQ multiplex PCR, yet TCRdb's version contains in-frame clones alone and is incomplete. The sample has 93,000 or so clones, over 85% seen once. Sequences were obtained from peripheral blood. The receptors shown here come from a woman of 80 years or more in a cohort sampled during active COVID-19. Both conserved end residues are part of each CDR3. The order of the fields is clone size, V gene, D gene, J gene, CDR3 DNA, CDR3 protein. A D gene is named only where the DNA matches it firmly. Size tells how often a clone was seen (once, few, many) or the class of an expanded clone, and some rows leave it out.

>.|TRBV6-5|.|TRBJ1-6
TGTGCCAGCAGTATCGGGGGAGGTAATTCACCCCTCCACTTT
CASSIGGGNSPLHF
>few|TRBV4-1|.|TRBJ2-2
TGCGCCAGCAGCCAAGTGACCTTTCGGGACACCGGGGAGCTGTTTTTT
CASSQVTFRDTGELFF
>.|TRBV19|TRBD2|TRBJ2-7
TGTGCCAGTAGTACGACTAGCGGGGTATTGAGCTCCTACGAGCAGTACTTC
CASSTTSGVLSSYEQYF
>.|TRBV6-2/TRBV6-3|.|TRBJ1-1
TGTGCCAGCAGTTACACAGGGTCGACTGACGCTTTCTTT
CASSYTGSTDAFF
>.|TRBV10-2|TRBD2|TRBJ2-1
TGCGCCAGCAGTGCGACTAGCGGGCTCTACAATGAGCAGTTCTTC
CASSATSGLYNEQFF
>.|TRBV18|.|TRBJ2-1
TGTGCCAGCTCGTCAACTAGCAATGAGCAGTTCTTC
CASSSTSNEQFF
>once|TRBV5-5|.|TRBJ2-1
TGTGCCAGCAGCTCTAACTCCTACAATGAGCAGTTCTTC
CASSSNSYNEQFF
>.|TRBV4-1|TRBD2|TRBJ2-7
TGCGCCAGCAGCCAAGTGGAGCTAGCGGGGGGGCGGTACGAGCAGTACTTC
CASSQVELAGGRYEQYF
>.|TRBV9|TRBD2|TRBJ2-2
TGTGCCAGCAGTTTTAGCGGGGAGAACACCGGGGAGCTGTTTTTT
CASSFSGENTGELFF
>.|TRBV3-1/TRBV3-2|TRBD1|TRBJ2-1
TGTGCCAGCAGCCAAAACACCGGGACAGGGGTCAGGGGTGAGCAGTTCTTC
CASSQNTGTGVRGEQFF
>.|TRBV12-3/TRBV12-4|.|TRBJ1-2
TGTGCCAGCAGTTTACTGGGGGCAAGTGGCTACACCTTC
CASSLLGASGYTF
>.|TRBV7-9|TRBD2|TRBJ2-2
TGTGCCAGCAGCCCGAGCGGGACGAACACCGGGGAGCTGTTTTTT
CASSPSGTNTGELFF
>.|TRBV11-2|.|TRBJ1-5
TGTGCCAGCAGCTACCAGGGTGATCAGCCCCAGCATTTT
CASSYQGDQPQHF
>.|TRBV4-1|.|TRBJ1-2
TGCGCCAGCAGCCAAGGGGAGGGACGTTATGGCTACACCTTC
CASSQGEGRYGYTF
>.|TRBV7-6|TRBD2|TRBJ2-1
TGTGCCAGCAGCTTAATATCGGCTAGCGGGGGGCTCAATGAGCAGTTCTTC
CASSLISASGGLNEQFF
>.|TRBV9|TRBD2|TRBJ2-3
TGTGCCAGCAGCGCCCTAGCGGGAGGGAGCACAGATACGCAGTATTTT
CASSALAGGSTDTQYF
>.|TRBV6-5|.|TRBJ2-7
TGTGCCAGCAGTAGGGGCCTAGGACCCTCCTACGAGCAGTACTTC
CASSRGLGPSYEQYF
>.|TRBV5-1|.|TRBJ1-1
TGCGCCCGCGAGCTTGGCGGGGGGGGGAACACTGAAGCTTTCTTT
CARELGGGGNTEAFF
>.|TRBV7-3|TRBD1|TRBJ2-3
TGTGCCAGCAGCTTAGGACAGGGAGGAGATACGCAGTATTTT
CASSLGQGGDTQYF
>once|TRBV4-2|TRBD1|TRBJ1-6
TGTGCCAGCAGCCAAGACGACAGGGCTTCCTCACCCCTCCACTTT
CASSQDDRASSPLHF
>.|TRBV7-2|TRBD1|TRBJ1-4
TGTGCCAGCAGCTCGACAGGGGCGGGGGAAAAACTGTTTTTT
CASSSTGAGEKLFF
>.|TRBV2|.|TRBJ1-1
TGTGCCAGCAGTGTTACAGGGTTTGTCACTGAAGCTTTCTTT
CASSVTGFVTEAFF
>.|TRBV5-1|.|TRBJ2-5
TGCGCCAGCAGCGGTGGGGGGAATGTTCTATCGGAGACCCAGTACTTC
CASSGGGNVLSETQYF
>.|TRBV3-1/TRBV3-2|.|TRBJ2-7
TGTGCCAGCAGCCAAGAAGTAGTAACGGGAGAGAACGAGCAGTACTTC
CASSQEVVTGENEQYF